Presented here are 11 T cell receptor beta chains from one specimen sequenced in a study of T cells in tumors after PD-1 blockade. The method was immunoSEQ multiplex PCR; TCRdb's version includes in-frame clones alone and lacks a portion of them. The sample yields 30,000 to 35,000 clones, roughly 76% seen once. This sample comprised PBMCs, obtained after anti-PD-1 treatment. Every receptor here comes from a human donor with basal cell carcinoma.

The gene calls are TRBV3-1 (or the pseudogene TRBV3-2) and TRBJ2-7; D is unresolved. V lost 1 base and J 2 bases, leaving 6 bases between the germline ends. CDR3 length: 13 amino acids. In germline, CDR1 is LGHDT, CDR2 YNNKEL (reference sequence). CDR3 sequence reads: CASSQGRPYEQYF. The CDR3 coding sequence is TGTGCCAGCAGCCAAGGCCGTCCCTACGAGCAGTACTTC.

The chain links TRBV10-3 to TRBJ1-1; the match to TRBD1 covers 11 bases. The CDR3 is 15 amino acids. Germline CDR1 reads ENHRY; CDR2 reads SYGVKD. The ends lost 4 bases at V and 2 bases at J; junction bases unmatched: 3. CDR3 amino acids: CAISGTGGLNTEAFF. CDR3 sequence (DNA): TGTGCCATCAGTGGGACAGGGGGCCTAAACACTGAAGCTTTCTTT.

This clone has only a few counts. J is TRBJ1-6 and V is TRBV19; TRBD1 aligns across 8 bases. Germline V gene lookup returns CDR1 LNHDA and CDR2 SQIVND (reference sequence). The CDR3 contains 14 residues. Trimming at V came to 7 bases and at J to 8 bases, leaving 7 bases not matched to a gene. The CDR3: CASTTTGEDSPLHF. The CDR3 nucleotides read TGTGCCAGTACCACGACAGGGGAAGATTCACCCCTCCACTTT.

This clone was counted only a few times. The V gene is TRBV6-1, the J gene TRBJ2-6; 9 nucleotides line up with TRBD1. Germline CDR1 reads MNHNS; CDR2 reads SASEGT. Trimming cost V 3 bases and J 4 bases; bases outside gene matches: 7. The CDR3 is 17 amino acids. CDR3 residues: CASSEGTGSAGANVLTF. The CDR3 nucleotides read TGTGCCAGCAGTGAGGGGACAGGGTCAGCAGGGGCCAACGTCCTGACTTTC.

CDR3: CASSLAYRDRENGYTF. The CDR3 nucleotides read TGTGCCAGCAGCTTAGCTTATCGGGACAGGGAAAACGGCTACACCTTC. The V gene is TRBV7-9, the J gene TRBJ1-2, with 9 bases identical to TRBD1. This CDR3 is 16 amino acids long. CDR1 SEHNR and CDR2 FQNEAQ come from the germline V gene (reference sequence). Trimming cost V 0 bases and J 8 bases; bases outside gene matches: 10.

The chain couples TRBV6-2 or TRBV6-3 to TRBJ2-1; D possibly matches TRBD1 or TRBD2 (5 bases each). The V and J ends lost 0 bases and 3 bases respectively, with 15 bases between them. Per the germline V gene, CDR1 is MNHEY and CDR2 is SVGEGT. The CDR3 is made up of 17 amino acids. The CDR3 sequence is CASSYSPTWGIYNEQFF. As DNA, the CDR3 is TGTGCCAGCAGTTACTCCCCTACCTGGGGGATCTACAATGAGCAGTTCTTC.

CDR3 DNA sequence: TGTGCCAGCATACGGACAGGGGATGAAGCTTTCTTT. It encodes CASIRTGDEAFF. The rearrangement joins TRBV2 to TRBJ1-1; 9 bases align to TRBD1. This CDR3 region has 12 residues. J lost 7 bases, V lost 7 bases, and 4 bases had no gene match. CDR1 and CDR2 from the germline V gene are SNHLY and FYNNEI. The full variable domain, rest sourced from reference TRBV2 and TRBJ1-1, is EPEVTQTPSHQVTQMGQEVILRCVPISNHLYFYWYRQILGQKVEFLVSFYNNEISEKSEIFDDQFSVERPDGSNFTLKIRSTKLEDSAMYFCASIRTGDEAFFGQGTRLTVV.

This clone was recorded a few times. The V call is TRBV27, the J call TRBJ2-7; 9 nucleotides line up with TRBD1. Germline lookup yields CDR1 MNHEY and CDR2 SMNVEV (reference sequence). The CDR3 consists of 14 residues. J gave up 4 bases and V 6 bases, and 7 bases lay outside the gene matches. Written as DNA, the CDR3 is TGTGCCAGCAGCCCGGGACAGGGCCCATACGAGCAGTACTTC. This codes for CASSPGQGPYEQYF.

The J gene is TRBJ2-1, the V gene TRBV4-3, with 11 bases aligning to TRBD2. This CDR3 comprises 16 residues. Germline V CDR1 and CDR2: LGHNA, YSLEER. Unmatched junction bases numbered 9, after V lost 4 bases and J lost 7 bases. CDR3 DNA sequence: TGCGCCAGCAGCCCAACGGTAGCGGGGGGGCGGAATGAGCAGTTCTTC. Amino acid sequence: CASSPTVAGGRNEQFF.

V usage is TRBV19 and J usage is TRBJ2-2, with D unclear. CDR1 and CDR2 from the germline V gene are LNHDA and SQIVND (reference sequence). The CDR3 runs to 15 residues. V lost 6 bases, J lost 1 base, and 12 bases lay in between. This CDR3 is CASSPDIRNTGELFF. CDR3 DNA: TGTGCCAGTAGCCCTGACATCCGGAACACCGGGGAGCTGTTTTTT.

This clone is medium-sized. This rearrangement joins TRBV7-9 to TRBJ1-1; tentatively, D is TRBD1 (5 bases). CDR1 is SEHNR, CDR2 FQNEAQ, per germline (reference sequence). V lost 3 bases to trimming and J lost 7 bases, with 12 bases between them. The CDR3 totals 13 residues. The CDR3 DNA reads TGTGCCAGCAGCTTCGGGGGAATGGATGAAGCTTTCTTT. Translated: CASSFGGMDEAFF.